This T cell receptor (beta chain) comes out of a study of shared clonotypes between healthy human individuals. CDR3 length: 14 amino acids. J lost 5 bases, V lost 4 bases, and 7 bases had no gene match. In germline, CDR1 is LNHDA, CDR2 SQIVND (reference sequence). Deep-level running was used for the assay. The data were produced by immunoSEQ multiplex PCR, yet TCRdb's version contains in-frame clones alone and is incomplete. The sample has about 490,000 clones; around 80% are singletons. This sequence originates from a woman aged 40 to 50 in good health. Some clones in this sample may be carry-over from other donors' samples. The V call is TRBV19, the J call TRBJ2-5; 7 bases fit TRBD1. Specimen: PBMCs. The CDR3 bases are TGTGCCAGTAGTAACCAAGGGGGCAGGGAGACCCAGTACTTC. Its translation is CASSNQGGRETQYF.